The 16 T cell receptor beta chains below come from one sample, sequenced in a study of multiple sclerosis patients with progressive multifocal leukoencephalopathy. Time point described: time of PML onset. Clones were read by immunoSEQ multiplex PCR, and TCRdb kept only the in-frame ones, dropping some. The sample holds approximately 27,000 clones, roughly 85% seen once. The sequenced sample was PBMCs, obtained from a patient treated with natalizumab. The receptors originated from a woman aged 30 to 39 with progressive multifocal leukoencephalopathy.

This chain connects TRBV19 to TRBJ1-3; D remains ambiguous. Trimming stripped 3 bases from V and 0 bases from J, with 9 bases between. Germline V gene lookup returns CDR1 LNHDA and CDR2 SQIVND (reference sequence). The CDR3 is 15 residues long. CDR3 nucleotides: TGTGCCAGTAGTATGTGGACTACCTCTGGAAACACCATATATTTT. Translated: CASSMWTTSGNTIYF.

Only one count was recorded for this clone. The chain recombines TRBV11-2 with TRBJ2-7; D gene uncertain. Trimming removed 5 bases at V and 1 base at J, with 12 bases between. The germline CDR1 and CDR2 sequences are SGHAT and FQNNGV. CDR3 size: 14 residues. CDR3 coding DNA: TGTGCCAGCAGCCCCGGACGGAATTCCTACGAGCAGTACTTC. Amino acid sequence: CASSPGRNSYEQYF.

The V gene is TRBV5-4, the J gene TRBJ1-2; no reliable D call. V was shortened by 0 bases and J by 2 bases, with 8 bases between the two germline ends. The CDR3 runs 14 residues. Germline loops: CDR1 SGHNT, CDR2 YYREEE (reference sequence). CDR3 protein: CASSLERGNYGYTF. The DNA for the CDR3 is TGTGCCAGCAGCTTGGAAAGAGGGAACTATGGCTACACCTTC.

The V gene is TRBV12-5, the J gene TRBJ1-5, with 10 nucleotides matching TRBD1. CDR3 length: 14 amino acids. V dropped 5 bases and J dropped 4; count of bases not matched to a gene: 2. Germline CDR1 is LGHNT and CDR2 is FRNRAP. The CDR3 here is CASGPGQGNQPQHF. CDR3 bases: TGTGCTAGTGGTCCGGGACAGGGGAATCAGCCCCAGCATTTT.

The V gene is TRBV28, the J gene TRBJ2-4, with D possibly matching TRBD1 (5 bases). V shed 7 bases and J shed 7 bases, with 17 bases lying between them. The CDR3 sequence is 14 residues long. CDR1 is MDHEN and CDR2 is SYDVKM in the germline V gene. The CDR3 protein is CASTTGDGRNIQYF. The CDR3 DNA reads TGTGCCAGCACCACAGGTGACGGGCGGAACATTCAGTACTTC.

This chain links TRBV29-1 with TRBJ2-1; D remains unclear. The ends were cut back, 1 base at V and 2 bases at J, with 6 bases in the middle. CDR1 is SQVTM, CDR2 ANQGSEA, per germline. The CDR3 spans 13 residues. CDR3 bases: TGCAGCGTTGAAGCCAGGCCCTACAATGAGCAGTTCTTC. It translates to CSVEARPYNEQFF.

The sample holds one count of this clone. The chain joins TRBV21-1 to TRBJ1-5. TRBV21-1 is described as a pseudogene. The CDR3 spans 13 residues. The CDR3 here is CASSKAWEQPQHF. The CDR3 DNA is TGTGCCAGCAGCAAAGCGTGGGAGCAGCCCCAGCATTTT.

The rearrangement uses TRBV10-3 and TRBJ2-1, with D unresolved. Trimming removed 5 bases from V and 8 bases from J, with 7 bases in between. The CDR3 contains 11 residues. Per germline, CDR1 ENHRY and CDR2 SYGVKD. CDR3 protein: CAISHSDEQFF. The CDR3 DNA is TGTGCCATCAGTCACTCAGATGAGCAGTTCTTC.

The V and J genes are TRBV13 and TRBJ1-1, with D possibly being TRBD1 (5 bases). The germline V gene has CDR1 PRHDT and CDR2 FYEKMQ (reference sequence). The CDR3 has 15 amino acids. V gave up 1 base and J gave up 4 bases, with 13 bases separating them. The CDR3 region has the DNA TGTGCCAGCAGCTTAGTGGCCAAAGGGGCCACTGAAGCTTTCTTT. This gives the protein CASSLVAKGATEAFF.

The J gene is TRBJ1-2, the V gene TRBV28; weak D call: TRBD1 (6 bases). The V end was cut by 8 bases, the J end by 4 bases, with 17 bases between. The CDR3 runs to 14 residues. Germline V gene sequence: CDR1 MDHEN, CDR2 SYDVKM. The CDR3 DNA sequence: TGTGCCAGCGGGAGACAGGCTGCAGCCTATGGCTACACCTTC. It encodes CASGRQAAAYGYTF.

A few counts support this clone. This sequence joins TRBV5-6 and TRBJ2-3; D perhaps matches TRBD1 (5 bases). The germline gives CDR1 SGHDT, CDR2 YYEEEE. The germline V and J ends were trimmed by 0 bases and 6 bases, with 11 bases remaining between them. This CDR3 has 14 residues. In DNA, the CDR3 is TGTGCCAGCAGCTTGGTGGGGCGGCTCGATACGCAGTATTTT. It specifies CASSLVGRLDTQYF.

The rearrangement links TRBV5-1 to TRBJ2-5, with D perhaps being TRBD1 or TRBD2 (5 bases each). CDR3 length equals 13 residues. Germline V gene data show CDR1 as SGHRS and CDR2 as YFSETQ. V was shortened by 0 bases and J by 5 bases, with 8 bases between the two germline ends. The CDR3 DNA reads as TGCGCCAGCAGCTTGGGGGGGTTGGAGACCCAGTACTTC. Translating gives CASSLGGLETQYF.

CDR3 sequence reads: CASSLGGTNEKLFF. In DNA, the CDR3 is TGCGCCAGCAGCTTGGGTGGGACTAATGAAAAACTGTTTTTT. This chain joins TRBV5-1 and TRBJ1-4; no firm D call. CDR3 length equals 14 residues. Germline V gene lookup returns CDR1 SGHRS and CDR2 YFSETQ. Trimming stripped 0 bases from V and 2 bases from J, with 5 bases between.

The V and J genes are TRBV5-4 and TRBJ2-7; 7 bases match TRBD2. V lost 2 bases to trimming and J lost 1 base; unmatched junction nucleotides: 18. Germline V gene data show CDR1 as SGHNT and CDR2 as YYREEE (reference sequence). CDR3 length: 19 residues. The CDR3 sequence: CASSFLTSPKSRRSYEQYF. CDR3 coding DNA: TGTGCCAGCAGCTTCCTGACTAGCCCTAAAAGTAGGAGGTCCTACGAGCAGTACTTC.

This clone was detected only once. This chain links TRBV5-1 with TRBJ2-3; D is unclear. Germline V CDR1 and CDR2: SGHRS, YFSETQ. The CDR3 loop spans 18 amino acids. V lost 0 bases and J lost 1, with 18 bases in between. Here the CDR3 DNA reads TGCGCCAGCAGCTTGGACGGCAGACCCCTAGGAGGCACAGATACGCAGTATTTT. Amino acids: CASSLDGRPLGGTDTQYF.

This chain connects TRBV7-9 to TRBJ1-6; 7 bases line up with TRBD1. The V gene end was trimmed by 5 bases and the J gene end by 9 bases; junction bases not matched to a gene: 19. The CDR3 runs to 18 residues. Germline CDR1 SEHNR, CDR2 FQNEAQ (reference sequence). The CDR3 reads CASSPEGTAFPLGSPLHF. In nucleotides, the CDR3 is TGTGCCAGCAGCCCCGAGGGGACAGCCTTTCCCTTGGGTTCACCCCTCCACTTT.